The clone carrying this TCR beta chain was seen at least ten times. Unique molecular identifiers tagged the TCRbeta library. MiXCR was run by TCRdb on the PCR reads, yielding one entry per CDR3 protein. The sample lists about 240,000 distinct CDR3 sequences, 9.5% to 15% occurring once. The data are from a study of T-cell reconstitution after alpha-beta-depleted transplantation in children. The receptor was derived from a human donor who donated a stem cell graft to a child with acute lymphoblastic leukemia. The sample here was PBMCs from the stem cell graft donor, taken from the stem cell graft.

This CDR3 reads CASSRGLAGTLNTGELFF. CDR3 nucleotide sequence: TGTGCCAGCAGTAGGGGGCTAGCGGGCACGCTCAACACCGGGGAGCTGTTTTTT. This sequence joins TRBV5-4 and TRBJ2-2; a weak D match, TRBD2 (8 bases). Trimming stripped 5 bases from V and 2 bases from J, with 22 bases between. This CDR3 has 18 amino acids. Looked up from germline, CDR1 is SGHNT and CDR2 is YYREEE (reference sequence).